This T cell receptor beta chain was retrieved from a study of shared clonotypes between healthy human individuals. TCRdb's copy holds only in-frame clones and misses some; the assay was immunoSEQ multiplex PCR. The profile shows 400,000 to 600,000 clones, approximately 95% of them singletons. Deletions cut 2 bases from V and 3 bases from J, with 12 bases between. CDR1 SGHNT and CDR2 YYREEE come from the germline V gene (reference sequence). The CDR3 is made up of 15 amino acids. The source material was naive CD4+ T cells sorted from blood. The sample's subset: CD45RA+ positively selected. The chain employs TRBV5-4 and TRBJ1-5; tentative D call: TRBD1 (5 bases). The TCR sequence derives from a woman younger than 45 in good health. The CDR3 here is CASSFGPGLNQPQHF. CDR3 sequence (DNA): TGTGCCAGCAGCTTTGGGCCGGGACTCAATCAGCCCCAGCATTTT.